The clone carrying this T cell receptor beta chain was seen more than once but under ten times. What it binds is unknown. RNA, once extracted, was reverse transcribed into cDNA for use as the sequencing template. Clones were sequenced by immunoSEQ multiplex PCR, and TCRdb holds only the in-frame ones, with some missing. The sample consists of tens of thousands of clones, about half of them appearing once. The data were taken from a study of CD8+ T cells in alopecia areata. Looking at the study overall: Treatment comprised oral tofacitinib, 5 to 10 mg twice daily, in treated patients. Disease severity was quantified as SALT score of affected scalp area.

Treatment described: oral pan-JAK inhibitor, 5-10 mg twice daily. Overall study findings and caveats: Sequenced scalp T cells also include alphabeta T cells resident in normal skin.

Germline CDR1 SGHRS, CDR2 YFSETQ. V was cut by 1 base and J by 4 bases, with 8 bases left in between. The CDR3 has 14 residues. V gene TRBV5-1 combines with J gene TRBJ2-2; TRBD2 might be the D (6 bases). The source material was CD8+ T cells sorted from blood, sampled at approximately week 36, from a patient treated with tofacitinib. The receptor was derived from a human donor with alopecia areata. In DNA, the CDR3 is TGCGCCAGCAGCTTGCCGGGAGCCACCGGGGAGCTGTTTTTT. It encodes CASSLPGATGELFF.